This TCR beta chain was sequenced in a study of blood T cell repertoires in COVID-19. Study information: Donors in the United States, Italy and Spain gave samples during acute or convalescent COVID-19.

CDR3 size: 14 residues. Trimming removed 6 bases from V and 4 bases from J, with 15 bases in between. The V gene's germline CDR1 is MNHEY and CDR2 SVGAGI. The data were produced by immunoSEQ multiplex PCR, yet TCRdb's version contains in-frame clones alone and is incomplete. Counted here are some 130,000 clones, approximately 86% occurring once; the ten biggest clones make up over 10%. Sequencing input: peripheral blood. This sequence originates from a woman in her 70s with COVID-19, enrolled during active disease. The rearrangement uses TRBV6-5 and TRBJ1-1; unclear D gene. The CDR3 DNA reads TGTGCCAGCAGGGCCCCAGGTCTTGGCACTGAAGCTTTCTTT. This translates into CASRAPGLGTEAFF.